The clone carrying this TCR beta chain was found many times. One end of the junction is discordant with germline, which a read error may explain. This sample was included in a study of regulatory T cells in long-lasting Graves disease. Time point denoted: newly diagnosed GD, antithyroid drugs for less than 3 months. After RNA was extracted from PBMCs, the TCR library was made from it. A peripheral blood sample, approximately 10 milliliters in volume, was drawn into EDTA tubes. HTBI primers from iRepertoire and Arm-PCR of CDR3 regions yielded the TCR beta libraries. From the multiplex PCR reads, TCRdb called clonotypes with MiXCR, one entry per CDR3 protein. The sample has over 500,000 distinct CDR3 sequences; roughly a sixth are singletons. The CDR3 spans 16 residues. CDR1 and CDR2 from the germline V gene are MNHEY and SVGAGI. Another study also made use of these data, one on T cells in Graves' hyperthyroidism and ophthalmopathy. Per that study: Lactation, pregnancy, other autoimmune disease or uncontrolled infection excluded patients. Carried out on the TCR CDR3, a first-round RT-PCR used the HTBI primer set. Most clonotypes expanded in the thyroid (above 0.001) were also present in blood.

The clonotype comes from a man between 18 and 29 years old with Graves disease. The specimen comprised peripheral blood mononuclear cells (PBMCs), sampled at new diagnosis, from a patient treated with antithyroid drugs. The chain recombines TRBV6-5 with TRBJ2-7; 10 nucleotides align to TRBD2. The CDR3 DNA sequence: TGTGCCAGCAGTTACGGGGCTAGCGGGAGCTCCAACGAGCAGTACTTC. This translates into CASSYGASGSSNEQYF.